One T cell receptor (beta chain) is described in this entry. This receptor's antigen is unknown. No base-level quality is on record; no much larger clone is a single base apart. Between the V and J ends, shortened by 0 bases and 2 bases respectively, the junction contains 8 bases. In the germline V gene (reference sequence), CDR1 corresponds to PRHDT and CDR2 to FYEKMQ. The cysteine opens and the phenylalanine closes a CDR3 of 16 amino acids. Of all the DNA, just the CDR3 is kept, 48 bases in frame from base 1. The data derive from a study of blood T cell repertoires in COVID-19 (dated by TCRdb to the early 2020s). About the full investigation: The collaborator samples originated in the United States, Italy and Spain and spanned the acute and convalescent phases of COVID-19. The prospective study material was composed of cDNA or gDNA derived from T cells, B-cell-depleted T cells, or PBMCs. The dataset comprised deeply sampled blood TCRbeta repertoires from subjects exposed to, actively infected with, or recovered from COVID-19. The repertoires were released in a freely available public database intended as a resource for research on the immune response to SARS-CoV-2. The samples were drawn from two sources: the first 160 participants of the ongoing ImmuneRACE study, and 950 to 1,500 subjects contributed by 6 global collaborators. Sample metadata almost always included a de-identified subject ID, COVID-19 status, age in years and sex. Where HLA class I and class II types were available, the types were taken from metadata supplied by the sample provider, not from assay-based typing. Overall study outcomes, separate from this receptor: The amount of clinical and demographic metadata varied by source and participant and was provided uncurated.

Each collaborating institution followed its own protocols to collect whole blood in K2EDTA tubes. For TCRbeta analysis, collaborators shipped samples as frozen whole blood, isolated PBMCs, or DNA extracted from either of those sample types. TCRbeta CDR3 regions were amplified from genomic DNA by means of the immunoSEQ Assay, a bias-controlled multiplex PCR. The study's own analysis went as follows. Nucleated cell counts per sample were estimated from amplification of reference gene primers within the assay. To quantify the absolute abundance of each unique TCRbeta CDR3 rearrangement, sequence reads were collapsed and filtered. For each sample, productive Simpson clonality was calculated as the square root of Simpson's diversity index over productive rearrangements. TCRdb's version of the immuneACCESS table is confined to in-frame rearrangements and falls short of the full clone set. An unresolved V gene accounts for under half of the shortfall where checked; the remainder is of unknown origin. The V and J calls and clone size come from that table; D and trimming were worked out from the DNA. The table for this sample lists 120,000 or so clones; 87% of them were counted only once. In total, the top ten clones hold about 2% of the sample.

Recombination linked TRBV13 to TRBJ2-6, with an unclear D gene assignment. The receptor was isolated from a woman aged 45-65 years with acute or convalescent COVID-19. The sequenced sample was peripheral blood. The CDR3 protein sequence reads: CASSLGPKPGANVLTF. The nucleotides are TGTGCCAGCAGCTTAGGCCCGAAGCCTGGGGCCAACGTCCTGACTTTC.